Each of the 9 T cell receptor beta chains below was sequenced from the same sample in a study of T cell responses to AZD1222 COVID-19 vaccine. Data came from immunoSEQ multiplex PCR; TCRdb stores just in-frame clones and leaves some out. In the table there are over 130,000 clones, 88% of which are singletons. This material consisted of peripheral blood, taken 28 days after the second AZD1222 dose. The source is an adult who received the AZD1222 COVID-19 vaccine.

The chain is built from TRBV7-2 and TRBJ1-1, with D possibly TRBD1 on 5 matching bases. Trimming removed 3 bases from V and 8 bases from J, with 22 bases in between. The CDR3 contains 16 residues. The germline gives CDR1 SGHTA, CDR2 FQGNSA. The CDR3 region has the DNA TGTGCCAGCAGCTTCCTCTTCGGCCAACAGGCCACGGAAGCTTTCTTT. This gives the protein CASSFLFGQQATEAFF. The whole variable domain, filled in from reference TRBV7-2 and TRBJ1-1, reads GAGVSQSPSNKVTEKGKDVELRCDPISGHTALYWYRQSLGQGLEFLIYFQGNSAPDKSGLPSDRFSAERTGGSVSTLTIQRTQQEDSAVYLCASSFLFGQQATEAFFGQGTRLTVV.

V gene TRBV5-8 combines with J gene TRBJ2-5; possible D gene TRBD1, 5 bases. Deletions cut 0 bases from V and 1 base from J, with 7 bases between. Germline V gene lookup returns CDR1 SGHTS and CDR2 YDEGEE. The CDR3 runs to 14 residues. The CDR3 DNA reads TGTGCCAGCAGCTTGGGACAGCTCCAAGAGACCCAGTACTTC. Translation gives CASSLGQLQETQYF.

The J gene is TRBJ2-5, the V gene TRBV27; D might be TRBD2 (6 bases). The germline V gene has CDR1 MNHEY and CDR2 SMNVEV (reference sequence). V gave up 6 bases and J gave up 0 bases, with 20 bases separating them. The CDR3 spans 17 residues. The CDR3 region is CASSRVPGAPYQETQYF. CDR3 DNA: TGTGCCAGCAGCCGCGTCCCGGGAGCCCCGTACCAAGAGACCCAGTACTTC.

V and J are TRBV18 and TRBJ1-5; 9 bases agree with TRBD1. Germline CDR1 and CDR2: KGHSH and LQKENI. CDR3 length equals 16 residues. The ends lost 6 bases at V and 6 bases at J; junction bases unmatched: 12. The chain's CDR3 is CASSFGTGYFGQPQHF. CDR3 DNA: TGTGCCAGCTCGTTCGGGACAGGGTACTTTGGTCAGCCCCAGCATTTT.

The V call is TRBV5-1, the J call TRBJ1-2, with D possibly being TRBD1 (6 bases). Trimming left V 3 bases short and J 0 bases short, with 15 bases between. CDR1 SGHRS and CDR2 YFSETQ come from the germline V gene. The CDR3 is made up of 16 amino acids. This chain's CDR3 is CASSWGTGKANYGYTF. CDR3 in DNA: TGCGCCAGCAGCTGGGGCACAGGGAAGGCTAACTATGGCTACACCTTC.

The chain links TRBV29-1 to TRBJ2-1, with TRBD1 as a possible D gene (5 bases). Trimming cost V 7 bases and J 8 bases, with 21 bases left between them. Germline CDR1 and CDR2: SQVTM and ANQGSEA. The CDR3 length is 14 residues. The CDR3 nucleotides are TGCAGCGGGGGCCTCGCACTTTCCTCTGATGAGCAGTTCTTC. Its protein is CSGGLALSSDEQFF.

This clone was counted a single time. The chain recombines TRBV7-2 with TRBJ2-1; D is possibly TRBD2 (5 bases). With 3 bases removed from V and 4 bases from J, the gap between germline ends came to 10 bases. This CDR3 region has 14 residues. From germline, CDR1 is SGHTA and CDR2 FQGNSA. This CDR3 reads CASSFSEDYNEQFF. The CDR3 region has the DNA TGTGCCAGCAGCTTTAGCGAAGATTACAATGAGCAGTTCTTC. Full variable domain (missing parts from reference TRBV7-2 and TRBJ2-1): GAGVSQSPSNKVTEKGKDVELRCDPISGHTALYWYRQSLGQGLEFLIYFQGNSAPDKSGLPSDRFSAERTGGSVSTLTIQRTQQEDSAVYLCASSFSEDYNEQFFGPGTRLTVL.

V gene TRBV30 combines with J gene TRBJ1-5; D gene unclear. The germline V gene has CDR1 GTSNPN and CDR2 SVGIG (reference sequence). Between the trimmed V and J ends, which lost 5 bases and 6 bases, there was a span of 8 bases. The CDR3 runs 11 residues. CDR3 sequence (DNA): TGTGCCTGGGGTGCTGGTCAGCCCCAGCATTTT. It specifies CAWGAGQPQHF.

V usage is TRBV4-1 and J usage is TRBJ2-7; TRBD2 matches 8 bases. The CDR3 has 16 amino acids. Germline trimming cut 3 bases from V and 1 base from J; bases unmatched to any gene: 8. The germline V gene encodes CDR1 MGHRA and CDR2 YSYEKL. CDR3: CASSQGSGSRSYEQYF. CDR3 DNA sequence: TGCGCCAGCAGCCAGGGGAGCGGGAGTCGGTCCTACGAGCAGTACTTC.